This TCR beta chain emerged from a study of a mutant IDH1 vaccine in newly diagnosed glioma (dated by TCRdb to the early 2020s). With respect to the entire study: In the chemotherapy-containing groups, vaccination started alongside temozolomide cycles, whereas in patients who had radiotherapy alone it started 4-6 weeks after radiotherapy. The approximately 32 treated patients were around 62% male and roughly 40% female, with a mean age of approximately 40 years. Before enrollment, patients had received standard therapy of radiotherapy alone, temozolomide alone, or radiochemotherapy with temozolomide; most received the combination. The week-35 safety follow-up was designated visit V12, and the week-47 end of study was designated visit V13. Peripheral blood was drawn at six visits: V03 (baseline), V05, V07, V10, V12 and V13. For exploratory analyses, longitudinal TCRB deep sequencing was carried out in about two dozen treated patients wherever samples were available. General conclusions and limits of the study: Availability determined which PBMC samples were chosen for TCRB deep sequencing. Immune responses induced by the vaccine were seen in approximately 92% of patients across multiple MHC alleles. The authors stated that sample limitations prevented analyses of patient blood samples from being reproduced. Pseudoprogression appeared unrelated to alterations in the top peripheral T cell clonotypes detected by TCRB sequencing.

V sheds 4 bases and J sheds 1 base, leaving 6 bases between their ends. The CDR3 contains 14 residues, cysteine and phenylalanine counted. Kept here is only the CDR3 DNA, which spans 42 bases and is read in frame from base 1. The germline V gene encodes CDR1 SGDLS and CDR2 YYNGEE. The time point label, as the study defines it: week 35, safety follow-up. A 20-mer mutant IDH1 peptide at 300 micrograms in Montanide made up each vaccine dose, which was injected subcutaneously together with topical imiquimod. Across visits V03 through V10, patients got a total of eight vaccinations, given in weeks 1, 3, 5, 7, 11, 15, 19 and 23. All donors had newly diagnosed IDH1-mutant astrocytomas of WHO grade 3 or 4 that showed loss of nuclear ATRX. The samples were drawn from NOA16, a multicentre, single-arm, open-label phase I trial in Germany that tested a mutant IDH1 peptide vaccine in humans for the first time. Genomic DNA for TCRB sequencing was extracted from EDTA blood using the DNeasy Blood and Tissue Kit.

Notes on this clone: The target of this receptor is not known. No per-base quality is available; no much larger clone lies one base away.

Preparation of the library involved the immunoSEQ multiplex PCR assay. Rearranged TCR beta chain sequences were amplified using the hsTCRB Kit according to the manufacturer's protocol. An Illumina MiSeq was used to sequence the TCRB libraries. As for how the authors treated the data: The kit vendor's proprietary platform handled demultiplexing, trimming and gene mapping. TCRdb holds this immuneACCESS table with in-frame rearrangements only. Some clones are missing; in checked studies, unresolved V genes explain under half, and the rest has no known cause. For V, J and clone size, that table is used; D and trimming come from the DNA. In all, the sample holds 30,000 to 40,000 clones, and approximately 82% of those were seen once. The ten largest clones add up to around 6.9% of the sample.

Material: PBMCs, obtained from a glioma patient whose treatment included an IDH1 peptide vaccine. This clonotype was sampled from a young woman with glioma. The sequence links TRBV9 to TRBJ1-6; too little of a D gene remains to name it. CDR3 loop: CASSPRSYNSPLHF. Here is the DNA: TGTGCCAGCAGCCCGAGATCCTATAATTCACCCCTCCACTTT.